Detailed here is one T cell receptor beta chain. It lacks a known antigen. No base quality information exists; no much larger clone differs at one position. This sample stems from a study of blood T cells in healthy people across ages (dated by TCRdb to the mid-2010s). At the level of the whole study: In model experiments, template switching captured roughly one uniquely barcoded TCR beta cDNA molecule for every two T cells. The study analyzed two additional independent replicas of 1 million unique cDNA reads from the same blood draw for two donors, one aged 18 to 29 and one aged 80 or older. To track age-related changes in TCR beta repertoire diversity, the study relied on deep sequencing normalized with unique cDNA molecular identifiers. To avoid experimental bias, donors of different ages were randomly spread across the sequencing lanes. Donors were grouped into four age groups: young (average 16 years), middle-aged (about 38), aged (approximately 58) and long-lived (around 80).

The CDR3 starts with the cysteine, ends with the phenylalanine, and has 15 residues. CDR3 DNA is the only sequence kept; it has 45 bases, read in frame from the first base. The germline V gene encodes CDR1 LGHNA and CDR2 YNFKEQ. Cut back by 1 base and 5 bases, the V and J ends lie 12 bases apart. Systemically healthy Caucasian individuals from Russia, 35 to 40 in total and aged roughly 6 to 95 years, were included as donors. Around 9.7 milliliters of peripheral blood were collected from each donor into EDTA-treated Vacutainer tubes. Ficoll-Paque density-gradient centrifugation was used to isolate PBMCs, with at least 7 million obtained per sample. Total RNA, at least 6 micrograms per sample, was extracted from PBMCs with Trizol reagent. Naive CD45RAhigh/CD27high T cell percentages were measured by flow cytometry on a PBMC aliquot from every donor. What the authors observed across the whole study: As age increased, observed TCR beta diversity per million T cells dropped in a roughly linear way, and a significant reduction was already evident by age about 40. Compared with the aged group, the long-lived group had more naive CD4+ T cells, fewer expanded clones and increased TCR diversity, suggesting age selection. The percentage of naive T cells measured by flow cytometry correlated strongly with observed TCR beta diversity. Estimates of total diversity based on one million sequenced T cells were regarded as lower bounds and as underestimates. Because donor CMV infection status was unknown, age-related changes in expanded clonotypes were potentially confounded. Bulk unsorted PBMC profiling prevented conclusive comparison of naive and antigen-experienced compartments.

The method behind the library was 5' RACE. The reads were generated on an Illumina HiSeq 2500. A second about 7 to 12 cycle PCR used a sample-barcoded 5' primer and a J-beta primer mix. Each TCR beta cDNA molecule received a unique molecular identifier from a template-switch 5' adaptor carrying 12 random nucleotides. At least 2.5 million CDR3-containing paired-end reads were obtained from each sample. All of the RNA was converted into first-strand cDNA using the Mint cDNA synthesis kit, with a TRBC-specific oligonucleotide serving as the primer. Following uracil-DNA glycosylase treatment, a first 18-cycle PCR with universal primers M1SS and BC2_uni_R was performed on all cDNA. Turning to the authors' computational methods: For normalization, 1 million high-quality reads were randomly selected from each sample, with every read carrying a distinct molecular identifier. Instead of being binned into consensus sequences, reads that shared molecular identifiers were thrown out. MiTCR, set to a Q25 quality threshold and the strictest error-elimination algorithm, was used for CDR3 identification, clonotype clustering and error correction. A nonparametric unseen species model with Euler transformation was used to estimate a lower bound on total TCR beta diversity. In-frame beta chains were kept once TCRdb had trimmed the public reads at Q25 with fastp and called clones with MiXCR. Identical CDR3 protein sequences are pooled into one entry, listed with their most common genes and DNA. The V and J calls, along with clone size, are taken from TCRdb and not from the paper's own processing. The sample data list about 640,000 distinct CDR3 sequences, and around 54% of these were observed just once. The top ten clones comprise around 37% of the sample.

The receptor comes from a man between 60 and 75 years old in good health. The source material was blood. Here the chain combines TRBV4-2 and TRBJ2-1; the D gene could be either TRBD1 or TRBD2, each agreeing at 6 bases. The DNA is as follows: TGTGCCAGCAGCCAAGCCCCGGGGGCCGACAATGAGCAGTTCTTC. It codes for CASSQAPGADNEQFF.